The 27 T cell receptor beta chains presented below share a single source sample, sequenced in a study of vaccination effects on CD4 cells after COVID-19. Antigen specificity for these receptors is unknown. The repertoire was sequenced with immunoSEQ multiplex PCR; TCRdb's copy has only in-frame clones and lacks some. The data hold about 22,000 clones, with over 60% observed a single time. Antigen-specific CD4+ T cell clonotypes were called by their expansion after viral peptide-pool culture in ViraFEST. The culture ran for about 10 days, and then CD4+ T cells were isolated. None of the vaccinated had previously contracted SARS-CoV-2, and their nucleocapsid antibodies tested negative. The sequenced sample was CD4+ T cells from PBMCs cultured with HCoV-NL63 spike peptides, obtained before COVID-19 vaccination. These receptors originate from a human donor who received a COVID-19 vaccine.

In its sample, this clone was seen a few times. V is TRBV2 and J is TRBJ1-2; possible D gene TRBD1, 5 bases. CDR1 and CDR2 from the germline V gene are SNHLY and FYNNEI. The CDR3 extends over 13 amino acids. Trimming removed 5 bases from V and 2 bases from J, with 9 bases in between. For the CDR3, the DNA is TGTGCCAGCAGTTCCGACAGCAACTATGGCTACACCTTC. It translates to CASSSDSNYGYTF.

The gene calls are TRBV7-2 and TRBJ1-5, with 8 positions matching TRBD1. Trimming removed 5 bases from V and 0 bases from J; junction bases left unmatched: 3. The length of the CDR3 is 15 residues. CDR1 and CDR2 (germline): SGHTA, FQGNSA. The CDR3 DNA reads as TGTGCCAGCAGCCCCGGACAGGGTAGCAATCAGCCCCAGCATTTT. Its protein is CASSPGQGSNQPQHF. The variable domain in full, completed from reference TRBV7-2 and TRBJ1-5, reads GAGVSQSPSNKVTEKGKDVELRCDPISGHTALYWYRQSLGQGLEFLIYFQGNSAPDKSGLPSDRFSAERTGGSVSTLTIQRTQQEDSAVYLCASSPGQGSNQPQHFGDGTRLSIL.

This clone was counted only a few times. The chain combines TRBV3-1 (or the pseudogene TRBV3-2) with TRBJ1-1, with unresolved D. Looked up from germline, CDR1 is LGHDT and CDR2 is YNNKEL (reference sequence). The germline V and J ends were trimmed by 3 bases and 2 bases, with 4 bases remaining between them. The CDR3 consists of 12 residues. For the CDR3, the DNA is TGTGCCAGCAGCCACGCAAACACTGAAGCTTTCTTT. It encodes CASSHANTEAFF.

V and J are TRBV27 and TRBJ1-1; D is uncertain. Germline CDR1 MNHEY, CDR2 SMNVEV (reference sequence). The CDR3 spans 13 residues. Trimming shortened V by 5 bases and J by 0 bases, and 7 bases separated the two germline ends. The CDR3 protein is CASSRSLNTEAFF. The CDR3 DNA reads TGTGCCAGCAGTAGGTCTCTGAACACTGAAGCTTTCTTT.

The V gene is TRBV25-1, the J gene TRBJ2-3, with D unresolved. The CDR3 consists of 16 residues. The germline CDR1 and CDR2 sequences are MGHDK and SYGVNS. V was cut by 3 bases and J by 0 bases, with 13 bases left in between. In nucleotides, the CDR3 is TGTGCCAGCAGTGAGGCGCAGCATACTAGCACAGATACGCAGTATTTT. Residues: CASSEAQHTSTDTQYF.

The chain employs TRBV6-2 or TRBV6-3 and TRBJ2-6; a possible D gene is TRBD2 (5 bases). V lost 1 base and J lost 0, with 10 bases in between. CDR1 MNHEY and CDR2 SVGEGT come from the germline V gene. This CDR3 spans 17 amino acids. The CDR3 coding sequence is TGTGCCAGCAGTTACTTGAGGGCCAGCTCTGGGGCCAACGTCCTGACTTTC. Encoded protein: CASSYLRASSGANVLTF.

The DNA of the CDR3 is TGTGCCAGCAGCAACGGGCAGGAATGGTACGGCGGGGAGCTGTTTTTT. It translates to CASSNGQEWYGGELFF. The chain is built from TRBV6-2 or TRBV6-3 and TRBJ2-2, with D unclear. The CDR3 covers 16 residues. In germline, CDR1 is MNHEY, CDR2 SVGEGT. With 6 bases removed from V and 7 bases from J, the gap between germline ends came to 21 bases.

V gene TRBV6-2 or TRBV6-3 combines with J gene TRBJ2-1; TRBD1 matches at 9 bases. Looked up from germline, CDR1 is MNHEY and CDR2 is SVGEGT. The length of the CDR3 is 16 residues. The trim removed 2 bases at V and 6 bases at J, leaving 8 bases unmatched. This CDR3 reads CASSYEQGALFNEQFF. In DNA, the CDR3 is TGTGCCAGCAGTTACGAACAGGGGGCCCTTTTCAATGAGCAGTTCTTC.

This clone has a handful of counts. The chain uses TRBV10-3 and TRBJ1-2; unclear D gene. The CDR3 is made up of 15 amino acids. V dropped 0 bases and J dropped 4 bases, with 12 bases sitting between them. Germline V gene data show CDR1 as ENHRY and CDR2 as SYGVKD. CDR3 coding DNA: TGTGCCATCAGTGAGTCACCGGGATATGGCTATGGCTACACCTTC. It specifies CAISESPGYGYGYTF.

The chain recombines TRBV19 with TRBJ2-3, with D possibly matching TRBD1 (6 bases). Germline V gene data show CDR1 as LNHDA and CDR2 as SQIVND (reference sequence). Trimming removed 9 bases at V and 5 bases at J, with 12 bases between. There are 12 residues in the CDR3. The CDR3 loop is CASGTLGDTQYF. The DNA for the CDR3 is TGTGCCAGCGGGACATTAGGAGATACGCAGTATTTT. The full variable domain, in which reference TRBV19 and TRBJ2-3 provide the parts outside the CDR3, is DGGITQSPKYLFRKEGQNVTLSCEQNLNHDAMYWYRQDPGQGLRLIYYSQIVNDFQKGDIAEGYSVSREKKESFPLTVTSAQKNPTAFYLCASGTLGDTQYFGPGTRLTVL.

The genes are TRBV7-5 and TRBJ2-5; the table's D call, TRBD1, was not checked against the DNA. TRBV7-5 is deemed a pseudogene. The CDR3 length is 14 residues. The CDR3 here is CARSSGQRQETQYF. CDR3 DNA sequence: TGTGCCAGAAGCTCGGGACAGAGACAAGAGACCCAGTACTTC.

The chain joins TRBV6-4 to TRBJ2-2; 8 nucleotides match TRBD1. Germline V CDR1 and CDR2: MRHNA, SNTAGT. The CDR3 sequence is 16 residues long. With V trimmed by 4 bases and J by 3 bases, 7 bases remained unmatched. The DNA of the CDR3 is TGTGCCAGCAGTGCCACAGGGGGACCGGACACCGGGGAGCTGTTTTTT. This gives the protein CASSATGGPDTGELFF.

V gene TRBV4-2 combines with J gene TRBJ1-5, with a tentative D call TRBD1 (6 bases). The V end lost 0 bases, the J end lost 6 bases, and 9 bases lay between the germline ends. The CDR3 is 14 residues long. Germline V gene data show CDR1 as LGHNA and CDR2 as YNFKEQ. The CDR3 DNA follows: TGTGCCAGCAGCCAAGATTGGGGGGCTCAGCCCCAGCATTTT. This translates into CASSQDWGAQPQHF.

This chain's CDR3 is CASSLSLSYEQYF. CDR3 nucleotides: TGTGCCAGCAGTTTATCTTTATCCTACGAGCAGTACTTC. V usage is TRBV12-3 or TRBV12-4 and J usage is TRBJ2-7; no definite D call. This CDR3 is built from 13 residues. V dropped 2 bases and J dropped 1 base, with 6 bases sitting between them.

CDR3 coding DNA: TGTGCCAGCAGTTACATCGCGGGGTCCCTAGGGGAGACCCAGTACTTC. Protein product: CASSYIAGSLGETQYF. The rearrangement uses TRBV6-2 or TRBV6-3 and TRBJ2-5, with a weak D call TRBD2 (6 bases). The CDR3 length is 16 residues. With 2 bases removed from V and 5 bases from J, the gap between germline ends came to 18 bases. Germline V gene sequence: CDR1 MNHEY, CDR2 SVGEGT.

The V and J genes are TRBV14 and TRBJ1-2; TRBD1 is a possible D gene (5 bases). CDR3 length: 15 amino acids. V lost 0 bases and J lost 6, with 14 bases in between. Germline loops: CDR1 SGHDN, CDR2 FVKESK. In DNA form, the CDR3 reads TGTGCCAGCAGCCAAGAGGGGCAGGGCTGGAATGGCTACACCTTC. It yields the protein CASSQEGQGWNGYTF.

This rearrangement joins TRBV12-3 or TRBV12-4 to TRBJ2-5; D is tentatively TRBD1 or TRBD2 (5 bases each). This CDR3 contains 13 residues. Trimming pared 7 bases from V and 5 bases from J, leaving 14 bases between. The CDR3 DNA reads TGTGCCAGCACCCTGGGGACCGGGGAGACCCAGTACTTC. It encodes CASTLGTGETQYF.

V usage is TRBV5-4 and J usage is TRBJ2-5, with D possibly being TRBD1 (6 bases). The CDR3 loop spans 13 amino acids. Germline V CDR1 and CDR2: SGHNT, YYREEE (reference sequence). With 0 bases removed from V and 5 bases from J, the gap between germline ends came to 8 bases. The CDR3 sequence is CASSLVQGETQYF. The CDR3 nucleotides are TGTGCCAGCAGCTTGGTGCAGGGGGAGACCCAGTACTTC.

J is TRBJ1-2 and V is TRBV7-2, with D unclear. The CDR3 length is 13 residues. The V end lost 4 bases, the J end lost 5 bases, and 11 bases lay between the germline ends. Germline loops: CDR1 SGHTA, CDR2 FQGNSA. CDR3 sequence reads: CASSWGREYGYTF. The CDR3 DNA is TGTGCCAGCAGCTGGGGTAGGGAGTATGGCTACACCTTC.

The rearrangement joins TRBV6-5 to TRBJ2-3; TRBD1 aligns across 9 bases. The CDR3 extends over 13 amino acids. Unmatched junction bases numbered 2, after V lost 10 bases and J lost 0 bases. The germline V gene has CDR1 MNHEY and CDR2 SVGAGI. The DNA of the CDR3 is TGTGCCACCGGACAGGGGAGCACAGATACGCAGTATTTT. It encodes CATGQGSTDTQYF.

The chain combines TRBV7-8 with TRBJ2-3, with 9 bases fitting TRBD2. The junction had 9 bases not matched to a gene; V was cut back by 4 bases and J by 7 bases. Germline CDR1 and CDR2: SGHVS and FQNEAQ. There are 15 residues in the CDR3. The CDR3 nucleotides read TGTGCCAGCAGCTCTCTAGCGGGAAAAGTGAATACGCAGTATTTT. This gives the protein CASSSLAGKVNTQYF.

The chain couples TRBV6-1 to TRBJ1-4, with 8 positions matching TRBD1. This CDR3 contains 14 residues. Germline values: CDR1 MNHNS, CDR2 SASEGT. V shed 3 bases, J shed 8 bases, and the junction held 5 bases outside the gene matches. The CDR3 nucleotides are TGTGCCAGCAGTGAGGACAGGGTACTAGAAAAACTGTTTTTT. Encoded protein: CASSEDRVLEKLFF.

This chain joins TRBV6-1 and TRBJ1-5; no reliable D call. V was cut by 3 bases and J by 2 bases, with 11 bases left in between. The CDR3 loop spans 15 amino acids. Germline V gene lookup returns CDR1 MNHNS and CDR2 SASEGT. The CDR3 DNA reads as TGTGCCAGCAGTGAGTCGCAGACGCGCAATCAGCCCCAGCATTTT. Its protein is CASSESQTRNQPQHF.

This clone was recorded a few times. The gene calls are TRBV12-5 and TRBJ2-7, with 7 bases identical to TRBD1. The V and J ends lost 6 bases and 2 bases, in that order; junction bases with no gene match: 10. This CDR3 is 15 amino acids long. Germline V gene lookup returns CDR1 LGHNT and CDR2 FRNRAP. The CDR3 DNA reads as TGTGCTAGTGGACATGACAGGGTGGCGGCCTACGAGCAGTACTTC. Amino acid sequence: CASGHDRVAAYEQYF. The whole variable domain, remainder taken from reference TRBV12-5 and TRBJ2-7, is DARVTQTPRHKVTEMGQEVTMRCQPILGHNTVFWYRQTMMQGLELLAYFRNRAPLDDSGMPKDRFSAEMPDATLATLKIQPSEPRDSAVYFCASGHDRVAAYEQYFGPGTRLTVT.

The CDR3 sequence is CASSWTVLETQYF. The CDR3 DNA follows: TGTGCCAGCAGTTGGACTGTCCTGGAGACCCAGTACTTC. The chain joins TRBV12-3 or TRBV12-4 to TRBJ2-5; TRBD2 might be the D (5 bases). CDR3 length: 13 residues. V lost 4 bases to trimming and J lost 5 bases, with 11 bases between them.

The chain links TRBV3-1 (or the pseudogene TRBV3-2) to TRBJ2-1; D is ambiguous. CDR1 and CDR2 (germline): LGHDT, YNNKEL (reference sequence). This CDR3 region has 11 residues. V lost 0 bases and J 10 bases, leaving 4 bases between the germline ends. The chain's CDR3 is CASSQEREQFF. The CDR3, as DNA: TGTGCCAGCAGCCAAGAAAGGGAGCAGTTCTTC.

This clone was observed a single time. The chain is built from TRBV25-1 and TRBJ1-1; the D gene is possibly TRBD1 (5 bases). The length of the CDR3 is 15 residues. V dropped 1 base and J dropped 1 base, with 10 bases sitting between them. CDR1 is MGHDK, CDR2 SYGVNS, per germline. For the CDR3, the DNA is TGTGCCAGCAGTGAATTTGGGGGGTCGAACACTGAAGCTTTCTTT. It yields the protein CASSEFGGSNTEAFF.